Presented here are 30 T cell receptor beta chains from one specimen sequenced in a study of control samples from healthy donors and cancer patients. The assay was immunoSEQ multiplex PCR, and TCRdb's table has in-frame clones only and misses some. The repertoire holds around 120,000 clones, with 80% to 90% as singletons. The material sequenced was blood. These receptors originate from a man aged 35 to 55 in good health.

CDR3 nucleotide sequence: TGTGCCAGCAGGCCCGGGGCTGGAAACACCATATATTTT. Translated, it gives CASRPGAGNTIYF. The chain links TRBV2 to TRBJ1-3; D is unclear. CDR1 and CDR2 from the germline V gene are SNHLY and FYNNEI. V shed 6 bases and J shed 2 bases, with 8 bases lying between them. The CDR3 is 13 amino acids.

The CDR3 protein is CASRRDRDNIYRGELFF. CDR3 bases: TGTGCCAGCAGAAGGGACAGGGATAATATTTACCGCGGGGAGCTGTTTTTT. The chain recombines TRBV25-1 with TRBJ2-2; 9 bases align to TRBD1. Per the germline V gene, CDR1 is MGHDK and CDR2 is SYGVNS. V trimming: 6 bases; J trimming: 7 bases; junction bases outside the gene matches: 15. This CDR3 spans 17 amino acids.

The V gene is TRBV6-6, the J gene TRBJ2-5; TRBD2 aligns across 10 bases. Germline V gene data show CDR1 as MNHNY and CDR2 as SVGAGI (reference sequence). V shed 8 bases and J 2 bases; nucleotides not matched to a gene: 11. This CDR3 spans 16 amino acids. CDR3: CASHSSAGGFQETQYF. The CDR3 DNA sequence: TGTGCCAGCCATAGTTCAGCGGGGGGGTTTCAAGAGACCCAGTACTTC.

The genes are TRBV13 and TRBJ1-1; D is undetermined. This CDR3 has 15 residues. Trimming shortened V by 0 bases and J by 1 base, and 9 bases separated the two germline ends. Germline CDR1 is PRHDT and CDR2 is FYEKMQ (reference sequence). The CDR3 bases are TGTGCCAGCAGCTTAGGCTGGAGAGAGAACACTGAAGCTTTCTTT. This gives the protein CASSLGWRENTEAFF. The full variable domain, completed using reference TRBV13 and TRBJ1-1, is AAGVIQSPRHLIKEKRETATLKCYPIPRHDTVYWYQQGPGQDPQFLISFYEKMQSDKGSIPDRFSAQQFSDYHSELNMSSLELGDSALYFCASSLGWRENTEAFFGQGTRLTVV.

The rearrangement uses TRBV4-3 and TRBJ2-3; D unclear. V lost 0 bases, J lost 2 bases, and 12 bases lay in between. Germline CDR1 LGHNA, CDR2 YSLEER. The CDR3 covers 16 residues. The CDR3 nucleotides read TGCGCCAGCAGCCAAGATACCCATGGAGCCACAGATACGCAGTATTTT. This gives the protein CASSQDTHGATDTQYF.

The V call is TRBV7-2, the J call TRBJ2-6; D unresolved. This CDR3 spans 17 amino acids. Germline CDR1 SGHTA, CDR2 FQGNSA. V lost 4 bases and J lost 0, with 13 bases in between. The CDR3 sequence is CASSSKGHSSGANVLTF. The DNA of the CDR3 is TGTGCCAGCAGCTCAAAGGGCCACTCCTCTGGGGCCAACGTCCTGACTTTC.

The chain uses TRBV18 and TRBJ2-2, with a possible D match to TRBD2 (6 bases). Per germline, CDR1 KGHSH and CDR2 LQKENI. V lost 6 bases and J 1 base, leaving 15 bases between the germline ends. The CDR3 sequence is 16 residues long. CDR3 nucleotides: TGTGCCAGCTCTCGCTTTGTGACTAGGAACACCGGGGAGCTGTTTTTT. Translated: CASSRFVTRNTGELFF.

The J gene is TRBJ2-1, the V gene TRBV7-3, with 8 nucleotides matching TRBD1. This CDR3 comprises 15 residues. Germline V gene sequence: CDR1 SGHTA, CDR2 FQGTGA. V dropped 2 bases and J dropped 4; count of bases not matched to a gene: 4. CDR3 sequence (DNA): TGTGCCAGCAGCTTAGAGACAGGGGAGTACAATGAGCAGTTCTTC. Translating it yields CASSLETGEYNEQFF. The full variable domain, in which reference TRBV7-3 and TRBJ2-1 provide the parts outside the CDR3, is GAGVSQTPSNKVTEKGKYVELRCDPISGHTALYWYRQSLGQGPEFLIYFQGTGAADDSGLPNDRFFAVRPEGSVSTLKIQRTERGDSAVYLCASSLETGEYNEQFFGPGTRLTVL.

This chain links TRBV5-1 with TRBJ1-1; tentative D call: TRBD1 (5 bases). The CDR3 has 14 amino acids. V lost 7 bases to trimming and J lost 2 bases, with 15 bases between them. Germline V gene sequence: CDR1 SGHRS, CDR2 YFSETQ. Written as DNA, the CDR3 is TGCGCCAGCTCCGGGGGGGGAGTTAACACTGAAGCTTTCTTT. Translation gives CASSGGGVNTEAFF.

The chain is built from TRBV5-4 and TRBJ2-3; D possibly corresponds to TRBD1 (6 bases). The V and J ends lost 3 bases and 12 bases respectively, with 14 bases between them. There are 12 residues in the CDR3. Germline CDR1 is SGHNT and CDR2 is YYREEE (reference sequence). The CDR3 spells CASSSWTELQYF. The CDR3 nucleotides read TGTGCCAGCAGCTCCTGGACAGAGCTTCAGTATTTT.

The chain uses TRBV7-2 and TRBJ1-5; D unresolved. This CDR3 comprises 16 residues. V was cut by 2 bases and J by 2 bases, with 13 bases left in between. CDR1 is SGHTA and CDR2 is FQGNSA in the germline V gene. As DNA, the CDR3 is TGTGCCAGCAGCTTAATAGGTCCTTCGGGCAATCAGCCCCAGCATTTT. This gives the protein CASSLIGPSGNQPQHF. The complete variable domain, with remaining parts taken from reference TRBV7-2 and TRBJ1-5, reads GAGVSQSPSNKVTEKGKDVELRCDPISGHTALYWYRQSLGQGLEFLIYFQGNSAPDKSGLPSDRFSAERTGGSVSTLTIQRTQQEDSAVYLCASSLIGPSGNQPQHFGDGTRLSIL.

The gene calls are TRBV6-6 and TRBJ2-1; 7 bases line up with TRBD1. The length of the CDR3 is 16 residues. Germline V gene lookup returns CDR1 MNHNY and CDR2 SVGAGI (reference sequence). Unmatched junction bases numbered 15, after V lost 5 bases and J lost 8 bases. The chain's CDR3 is CASSPFAGTVDDEQFF. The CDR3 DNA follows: TGTGCCAGCAGTCCCTTTGCCGGGACAGTTGATGATGAGCAGTTCTTC.

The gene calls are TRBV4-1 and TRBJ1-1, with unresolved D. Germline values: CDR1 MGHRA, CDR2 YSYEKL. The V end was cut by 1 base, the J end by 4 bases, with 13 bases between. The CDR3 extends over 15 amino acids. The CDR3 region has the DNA TGCGCCAGCAGCCAAGCTGGGATAGGCGGCACTGAAGCTTTCTTT. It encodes CASSQAGIGGTEAFF.

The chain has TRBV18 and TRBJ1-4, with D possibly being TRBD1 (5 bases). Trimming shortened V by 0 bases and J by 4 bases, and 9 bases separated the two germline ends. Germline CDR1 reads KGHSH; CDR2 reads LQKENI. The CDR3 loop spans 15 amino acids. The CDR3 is CASSPPSGINEKLFF. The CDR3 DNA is TGTGCCAGCTCACCACCCTCAGGGATTAATGAAAAACTGTTTTTT.

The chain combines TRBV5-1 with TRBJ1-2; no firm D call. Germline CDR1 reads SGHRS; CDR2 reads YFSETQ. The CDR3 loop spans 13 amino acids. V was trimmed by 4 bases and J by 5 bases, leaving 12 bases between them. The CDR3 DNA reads TGCGCCAGCAGCAAAGACACCCCTTATGGCTACACCTTC. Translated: CASSKDTPYGYTF.

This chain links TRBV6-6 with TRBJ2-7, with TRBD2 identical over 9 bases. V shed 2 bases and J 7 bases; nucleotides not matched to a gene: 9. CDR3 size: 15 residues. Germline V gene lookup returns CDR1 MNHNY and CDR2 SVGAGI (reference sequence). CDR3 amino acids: CASSYEASGVLEQYF. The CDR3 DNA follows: TGTGCCAGCAGTTACGAGGCTAGCGGGGTTTTAGAGCAGTACTTC.

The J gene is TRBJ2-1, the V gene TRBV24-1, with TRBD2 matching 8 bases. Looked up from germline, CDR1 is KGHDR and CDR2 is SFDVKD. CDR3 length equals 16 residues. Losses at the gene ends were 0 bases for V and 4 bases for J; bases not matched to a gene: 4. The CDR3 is CATSDLGGGIYNEQFF. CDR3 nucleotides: TGTGCCACCAGTGATTTGGGCGGGGGGATTTACAATGAGCAGTTCTTC.

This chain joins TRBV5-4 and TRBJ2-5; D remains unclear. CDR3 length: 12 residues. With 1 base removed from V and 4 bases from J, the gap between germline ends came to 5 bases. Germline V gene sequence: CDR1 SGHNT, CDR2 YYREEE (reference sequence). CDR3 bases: TGTGCCAGCAGCTTGCCAGGAGAGACCCAGTACTTC. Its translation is CASSLPGETQYF.

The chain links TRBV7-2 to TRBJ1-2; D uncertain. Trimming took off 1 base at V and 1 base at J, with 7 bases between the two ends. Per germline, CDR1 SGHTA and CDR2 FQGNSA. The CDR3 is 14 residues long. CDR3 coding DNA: TGTGCCAGCAGCTTAGGCAGACTTAACTATGGCTACACCTTC. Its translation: CASSLGRLNYGYTF.

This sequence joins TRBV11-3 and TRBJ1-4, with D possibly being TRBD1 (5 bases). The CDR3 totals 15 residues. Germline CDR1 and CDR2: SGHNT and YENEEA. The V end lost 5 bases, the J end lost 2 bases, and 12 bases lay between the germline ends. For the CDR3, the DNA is TGTGCCAGCAGCCCCGCTCGGGGCACTAATGAAAAACTGTTTTTT. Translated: CASSPARGTNEKLFF.

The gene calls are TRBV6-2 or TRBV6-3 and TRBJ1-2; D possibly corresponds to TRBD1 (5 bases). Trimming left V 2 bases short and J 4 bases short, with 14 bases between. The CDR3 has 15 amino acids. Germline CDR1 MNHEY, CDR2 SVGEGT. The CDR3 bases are TGTGCCAGCAGTTACCCGGGGCCGCTAGGCTATGGCTACACCTTC. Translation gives CASSYPGPLGYGYTF.

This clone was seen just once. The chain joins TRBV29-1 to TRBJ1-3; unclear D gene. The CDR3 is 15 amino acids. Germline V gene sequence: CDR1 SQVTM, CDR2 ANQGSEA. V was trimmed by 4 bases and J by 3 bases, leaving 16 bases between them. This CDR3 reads CSVAYRGSFGNTIYF. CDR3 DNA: TGCAGCGTTGCATACCGGGGTTCATTTGGAAACACCATATATTTT.

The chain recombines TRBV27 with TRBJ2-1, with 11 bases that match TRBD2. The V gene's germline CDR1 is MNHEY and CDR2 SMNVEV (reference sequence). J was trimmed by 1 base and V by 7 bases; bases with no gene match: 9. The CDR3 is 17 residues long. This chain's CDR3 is CASMRASGGQSYNEQFF. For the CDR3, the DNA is TGTGCCAGCATGCGGGCTAGCGGGGGGCAGTCCTACAATGAGCAGTTCTTC.

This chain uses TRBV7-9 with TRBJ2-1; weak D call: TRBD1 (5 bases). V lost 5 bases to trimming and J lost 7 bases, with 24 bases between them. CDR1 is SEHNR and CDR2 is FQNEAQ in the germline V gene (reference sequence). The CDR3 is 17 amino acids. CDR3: CASSEIPLPIRANEQFF. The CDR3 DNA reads TGTGCCAGCAGCGAAATACCCCTACCTATCAGGGCAAATGAGCAGTTCTTC.

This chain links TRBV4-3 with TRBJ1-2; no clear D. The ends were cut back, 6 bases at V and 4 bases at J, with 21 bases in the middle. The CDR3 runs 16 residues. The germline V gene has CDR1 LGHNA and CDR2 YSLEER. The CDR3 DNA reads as TGCGCCAGCAGGAGGGAGCACAGAGCCCCCGCCTATGGCTACACCTTC. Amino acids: CASRREHRAPAYGYTF.

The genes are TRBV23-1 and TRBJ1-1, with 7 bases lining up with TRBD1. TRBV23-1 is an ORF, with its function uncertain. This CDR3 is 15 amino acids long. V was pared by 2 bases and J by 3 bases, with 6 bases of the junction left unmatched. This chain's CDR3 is CASSQRQGLYTEAFF. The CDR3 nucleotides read TGCGCCAGCAGTCAAAGACAGGGTCTATACACTGAAGCTTTCTTT.

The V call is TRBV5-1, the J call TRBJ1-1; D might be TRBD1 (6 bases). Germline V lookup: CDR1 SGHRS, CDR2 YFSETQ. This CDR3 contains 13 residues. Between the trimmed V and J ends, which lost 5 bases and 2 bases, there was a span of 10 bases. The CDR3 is CASRRQDNTEAFF. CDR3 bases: TGCGCCAGCAGAAGACAGGACAACACTGAAGCTTTCTTT.

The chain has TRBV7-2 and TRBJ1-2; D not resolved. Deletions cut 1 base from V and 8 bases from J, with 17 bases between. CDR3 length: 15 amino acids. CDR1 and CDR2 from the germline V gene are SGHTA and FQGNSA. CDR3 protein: CASSLESWVNGGYTF. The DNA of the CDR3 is TGTGCCAGCAGCTTAGAATCTTGGGTTAATGGGGGCTACACCTTC. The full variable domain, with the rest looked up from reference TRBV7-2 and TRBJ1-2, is GAGVSQSPSNKVTEKGKDVELRCDPISGHTALYWYRQSLGQGLEFLIYFQGNSAPDKSGLPSDRFSAERTGGSVSTLTIQRTQQEDSAVYLCASSLESWVNGGYTFGSGTRLTVV.

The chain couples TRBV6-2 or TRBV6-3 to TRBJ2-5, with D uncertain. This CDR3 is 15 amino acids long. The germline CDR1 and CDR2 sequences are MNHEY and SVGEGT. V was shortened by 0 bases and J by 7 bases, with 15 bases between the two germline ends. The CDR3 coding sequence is TGTGCCAGCAGTTACTCGCAGCATGAGTCACGGACCCAGTACTTC. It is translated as CASSYSQHESRTQYF.

CDR3 DNA: TGTGCCAGCAGCTTAGGGACAGGGTCAGAAAAACTGTTTTTT. It yields the protein CASSLGTGSEKLFF. The chain is built from TRBV7-2 and TRBJ1-4; 8 nucleotides match TRBD1. V gave up 1 base and J gave up 8 bases; unmatched junction bases: 3. The germline gives CDR1 SGHTA, CDR2 FQGNSA. There are 14 residues in the CDR3.